This T cell receptor (beta chain) is drawn from a study of control samples from healthy donors and cancer patients. Only in-frame clones appear in the TCRdb table, and some are missing; sequencing was by immunoSEQ multiplex PCR. Of tens of thousands of clones in the sample, around 95% were seen once. V shed 0 bases and J shed 6 bases, with 11 bases lying between them. The CDR3 is 14 amino acids. CDR1 and CDR2 from the germline V gene are KGHSH and LQKENI. The sequence was collected from a man aged 30-40 years in good health. Sequenced input: blood. This chain connects TRBV18 to TRBJ1-2; tentatively, D is TRBD1 (6 bases). CDR3 residues: CASSPPNHRDGYTF. CDR3 coding DNA: TGTGCCAGCTCACCACCCAACCACAGGGATGGCTACACCTTC. Full variable domain (rest looked up from reference TRBV18 and TRBJ1-2): NAGVMQNPRHLVRRRGQEARLRCSPMKGHSHVYWYRQLPEEGLKFMVYLQKENIIDESGMPKERFSAEFPKEGPSILRIQQVVRGDSAAYFCASSPPNHRDGYTFGSGTRLTVV.